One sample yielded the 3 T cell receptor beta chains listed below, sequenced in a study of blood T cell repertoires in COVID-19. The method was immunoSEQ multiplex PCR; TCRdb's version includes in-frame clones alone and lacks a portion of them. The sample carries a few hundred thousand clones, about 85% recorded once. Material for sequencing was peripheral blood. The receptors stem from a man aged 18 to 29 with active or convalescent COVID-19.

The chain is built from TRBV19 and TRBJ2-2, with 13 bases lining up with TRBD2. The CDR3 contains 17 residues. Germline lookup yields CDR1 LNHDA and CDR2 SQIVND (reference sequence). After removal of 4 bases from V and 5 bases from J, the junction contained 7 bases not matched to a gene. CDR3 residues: CASSRPVTSGRTGELFF. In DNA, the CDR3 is TGTGCCAGTAGTAGGCCCGTGACTAGCGGGAGGACCGGGGAGCTGTTTTTT.

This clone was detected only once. The CDR3 DNA is TGTGCCTGGAGCGGGGGGGCCCCCGCAAATGAGCAGTTCTTC. It is translated as CAWSGGAPANEQFF. V usage is TRBV30 and J usage is TRBJ2-1; 8 nucleotides match TRBD2. The CDR3 is made up of 14 amino acids. V gave up 3 bases and J gave up 7 bases; unmatched junction bases: 8. Germline V gene lookup returns CDR1 GTSNPN and CDR2 SVGIG (reference sequence).

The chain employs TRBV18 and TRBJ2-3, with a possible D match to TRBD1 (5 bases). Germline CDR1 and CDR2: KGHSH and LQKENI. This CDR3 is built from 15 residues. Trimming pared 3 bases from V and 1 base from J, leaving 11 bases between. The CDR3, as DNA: TGTGCCAGCTCACCGCCAGGGCAAGGCACAGATACGCAGTATTTT. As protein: CASSPPGQGTDTQYF.